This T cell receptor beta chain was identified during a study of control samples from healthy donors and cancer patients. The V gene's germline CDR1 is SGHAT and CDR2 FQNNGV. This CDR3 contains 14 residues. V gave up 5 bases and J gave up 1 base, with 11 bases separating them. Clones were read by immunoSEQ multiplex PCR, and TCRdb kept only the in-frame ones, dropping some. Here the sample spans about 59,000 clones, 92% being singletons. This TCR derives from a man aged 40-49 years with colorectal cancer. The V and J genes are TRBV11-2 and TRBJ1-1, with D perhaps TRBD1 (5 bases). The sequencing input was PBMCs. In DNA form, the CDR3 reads TGTGCCAGCAGCCCCGACAGAACGAACACTGAAGCTTTCTTT. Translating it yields CASSPDRTNTEAFF.